The clone carrying this T cell receptor beta chain came up many times. The antigen is unknown. TCRdb itself ran the reads through MiXCR, one entry per CDR3 protein. The sample holds 200,000 to 300,000 distinct CDR3 sequences; 8% to 9.5% are singletons and the top ten take roughly 15%. The sample originates from a study of T cell repertoires in cytomegalovirus infection. The CDR3 spans 19 residues. Germline-derived CDR1 and CDR2 are SGHDT and YYEEEE. Losses at the gene ends were 3 bases for V and 3 bases for J; bases not matched to a gene: 11. Study-wide results and caveats: Ex vivo, HLA-C-restricted CMV-specific TCR beta clonotypes prevailed over the rest of the response.

Sequenced: PBMCs. The J gene is TRBJ2-3, the V gene TRBV5-6, with 15 bases lining up with TRBD2. The sequence was collected from a human donor in good health (CMV status not recorded). Some clones in this sample may be carry-over from other donors' samples. CDR3 amino acids: CASSSRTSGRAARTDTQYF. The DNA for the CDR3 is TGTGCCAGCAGCTCTCGGACTAGCGGGAGGGCCGCGAGGACAGATACGCAGTATTTT. Complete variable domain (other parts from reference TRBV5-6 and TRBJ2-3): DAGVTQSPTHLIKTRGQQVTLRCSPKSGHDTVSWYQQALGQGPQFIFQYYEEEERQRGNFPDRFSGHQFPNYSSELNVNALLLGDSALYLCASSSRTSGRAARTDTQYFGPGTRLTVL.